The 11 T cell receptor beta chains listed next were all sequenced from one sample in a study of cytomegalovirus exposure and HLA in healthy donors. Amplification used 60 Vbeta primers and 13 Jbeta primers. Some clones are missing from TCRdb's copy, which holds only in-frame ones; the method was immunoSEQ multiplex PCR. This sample has 100,000 to 150,000 clones; roughly 74% occur once, and the top ten carry nearly 6%. Sequencing was done on a sample of PBMCs. The receptors stem from a woman in her forties or fifties in good health and CMV-seropositive.

The J gene is TRBJ2-7, the V gene TRBV6-1; 8 nucleotides line up with TRBD1. Trimming took 6 bases from V and 5 from J; bases not matched to a gene: 6. Per the germline V gene, CDR1 is MNHNS and CDR2 is SASEGT. The CDR3 spans 13 residues. CDR3 DNA sequence: TGTGCCAGCAGCCTGACAGGGGTGAACGAGCAGTACTTC. The encoded protein is CASSLTGVNEQYF.

In this sample, this clone turned up a few times. The V call is TRBV5-4, the J call TRBJ2-5; possible D gene TRBD2, 7 bases. This CDR3 is 15 amino acids long. V lost 3 bases and J lost 6, with 18 bases in between. Germline V lookup: CDR1 SGHNT, CDR2 YYREEE (reference sequence). This chain's CDR3 is CASSSEGGGRKTQYF. The DNA of the CDR3 is TGTGCCAGCAGCTCCGAGGGGGGGGGCCGGAAGACCCAGTACTTC.

In this sample, this clone turned up a few times. The CDR3 nucleotides are TGTGCCACCAGCAGAGACCATCCCGGGACAGGGGGCCGTGGCACCGGGGAGCTGTTTTTT. The encoded protein is CATSRDHPGTGGRGTGELFF. The rearrangement links TRBV15 to TRBJ2-2, with 12 positions matching TRBD1. The germline gives CDR1 LNHNV, CDR2 YYDKDF (reference sequence). The CDR3 has 20 amino acids. The V and J ends lost 0 bases and 4 bases, in that order; junction bases with no gene match: 12.

This clone was observed once. This chain uses TRBV2 with TRBJ1-5; TRBD1 might be the D (6 bases). V was cut by 6 bases and J by 2 bases, with 14 bases left in between. The germline V gene encodes CDR1 SNHLY and CDR2 FYNNEI. This CDR3 is built from 15 residues. The CDR3 sequence is CASSLQGRGNQPQHF. The DNA for the CDR3 is TGTGCCAGCAGCCTACAGGGAAGGGGCAATCAGCCCCAGCATTTT.

This clone was picked up a small number of times. V usage is TRBV4-3 and J usage is TRBJ2-1; 10 bases are shared with TRBD2. The CDR3 has 15 residues. V lost 3 bases to trimming and J lost 5 bases; unmatched junction nucleotides: 4. Germline V gene data show CDR1 as LGHNA and CDR2 as YSLEER. CDR3 sequence reads: CASSQLAGDNNEQFF. CDR3 nucleotide sequence: TGCGCCAGCAGCCAGCTAGCGGGGGACAACAATGAGCAGTTCTTC.

The rearrangement links TRBV27 to TRBJ2-1; maybe TRBD2 (6 bases). V was shortened by 5 bases and J by 7 bases, with 21 bases between the two germline ends. The CDR3 spans 16 residues. CDR1 and CDR2 from the germline V gene are MNHEY and SMNVEV (reference sequence). CDR3 nucleotide sequence: TGTGCCAGCAGTACACCTTCGCGACTCGCGGGAAATGAGCAGTTCTTC. This encodes CASSTPSRLAGNEQFF.

DNA of the CDR3: TGTGCCTGGAGTGGGGGACTGCGGAACTGGGTGAACATTCAGTACTTC. It encodes CAWSGGLRNWVNIQYF. V usage is TRBV30 and J usage is TRBJ2-4; possible D gene TRBD2, 6 bases. The V gene lost 1 base and the J gene lost 7 bases, with 20 bases spanning the gap. Germline CDR1 GTSNPN, CDR2 SVGIG (reference sequence). The CDR3 spans 16 residues.

V is TRBV10-3 and J is TRBJ1-1; D gene ambiguous. Germline assignment: CDR1 ENHRY and CDR2 SYGVKD. Deletions cut 0 bases from V and 10 bases from J, with 12 bases between. This CDR3 has 13 amino acids. The CDR3 DNA sequence: TGTGCCATCAGTGAGTCGCAGTTTACCACAGCTTTCTTT. It translates to CAISESQFTTAFF.

V gene TRBV2 combines with J gene TRBJ2-7; 7 bases match TRBD1. V lost 10 bases, J lost 8 bases, and 17 bases stayed unmatched. The CDR3 extends over 14 amino acids. CDR1 and CDR2 from the germline V gene are SNHLY and FYNNEI. The CDR3 region has the DNA TGTGCCACCAATTTGGGACAGAGACCTACGAAGCAGTACTTC. It yields the protein CATNLGQRPTKQYF. The complete variable domain, with remaining parts taken from reference TRBV2 and TRBJ2-7, reads EPEVTQTPSHQVTQMGQEVILRCVPISNHLYFYWYRQILGQKVEFLVSFYNNEISEKSEIFDDQFSVERPDGSNFTLKIRSTKLEDSAMYFCATNLGQRPTKQYFGPGTRLTVT.

This clone was seen a handful of times. This chain uses TRBV6-1 with TRBJ2-7, with 8 bases that match TRBD1. Germline V gene sequence: CDR1 MNHNS, CDR2 SASEGT. Germline trimming cut 2 bases from V and 12 bases from J; bases unmatched to any gene: 18. This CDR3 comprises 16 residues. The CDR3 is CASSESSSVQGVRRYF. The CDR3, as DNA: TGTGCCAGCAGTGAAAGTTCGTCAGTACAGGGGGTGAGGCGGTACTTC.

CDR3 amino acids: CAYEVDSPLHF. CDR3 coding DNA: TGTGCCTACGAGGTAGATTCACCCCTCCACTTT. The V and J genes are TRBV30 and TRBJ1-6; D call uncertain. Deletions cut 7 bases from V and 8 bases from J, with 9 bases between. CDR1 GTSNPN and CDR2 SVGIG come from the germline V gene (reference sequence). The CDR3 is made up of 11 amino acids.